These 3 T cell receptor beta chains were all obtained from the same sample, sequenced in a study of T cell responses to AZD1222 COVID-19 vaccine. TCRdb's copy holds only in-frame clones and misses some; the assay was immunoSEQ multiplex PCR. The sample consists of some 100,000 clones, about 87% of them appearing once. Material: peripheral blood, obtained on day 0 of AZD1222 vaccination. Source of these receptors: an adult in good health.

The DNA of the CDR3 is TGCGCCAGCAGCTTGGCCGGGACCTACACAGATACGCAGTATTTT. It translates to CASSLAGTYTDTQYF. The rearrangement links TRBV5-1 to TRBJ2-3, with D perhaps assigned TRBD1 or TRBD2 (5 bases each). Trimming stripped 0 bases from V and 2 bases from J, with 10 bases between. CDR3 length equals 15 residues. In germline, CDR1 is SGHRS, CDR2 YFSETQ.

The chain uses TRBV10-3 and TRBJ1-5; a weak D match, TRBD1 (6 bases). Trimming cost V 9 bases and J 7 bases, with 7 bases left between them. Germline loops: CDR1 ENHRY, CDR2 SYGVKD. The CDR3 is 10 residues long. Here the CDR3 DNA reads TGTGCCATACAGGGACAGCCCCAGCATTTT. Its translation: CAIQGQPQHF.

The chain employs TRBV11-2 and TRBJ1-2, with 9 bases fitting TRBD1. The CDR3 consists of 14 residues. J gave up 4 bases and V 5 bases, and 5 bases lay outside the gene matches. Germline V gene sequence: CDR1 SGHAT, CDR2 FQNNGV. This CDR3 reads CASSPGQGTYGYTF. In DNA, the CDR3 is TGTGCCAGCAGCCCCGGACAGGGGACCTATGGCTACACCTTC.